The T cell receptor (beta chain) described here comes from a study of T cell responses to AZD1222 COVID-19 vaccine. Study outcomes and limitations: Spike-specific TCR breadth and depth grew following two AZD1222 doses. Only 5 or 6 people who got AZD1222 tested seropositive at baseline. Most donors were white British and more were female, and clonal diversity was possibly underestimated.

With respect to this clone: Its antigen is not known.

Using immunoSEQ multiplex PCR, the repertoire was profiled, and TCRdb retains in-frame clones only, with some absent. The table records roughly 99,000 clones, just over 90% of them present only once. Second-dose intervals near 4 or 12 weeks were combined. The germline V gene has CDR1 MNHNY and CDR2 SVGAGI (reference sequence). This CDR3 spans 15 amino acids. V was shortened by 4 bases and J by 0 bases, with 12 bases between the two germline ends. Sample: peripheral blood, taken 28 days after the second AZD1222 dose. The sequence derives from an adult who received the AZD1222 COVID-19 vaccine. The chain employs TRBV6-6 and TRBJ1-1; D may be TRBD1 (5 bases). CDR3 DNA: TGTGCCAGCAGTTTATCCGGGACGCTGAACACTGAAGCTTTCTTT. Protein sequence: CASSLSGTLNTEAFF.